The source of this T cell receptor beta chain is a study of cytomegalovirus exposure and HLA in healthy donors. Whole-study findings and limits: Reports indicate that TCR beta sequences accurately predicted the HLA-A and HLA-B alleles of most subjects. In a later analysis, most CMV-associated TCR beta chains appeared HLA-restricted.

Of note for this clone: Its target is not known.

PCR involved 60 Vbeta and 13 Jbeta primers. Study processing details: Tens of millions of unique TCR beta chains, around 10 million of them shared, were counted by a later analysis. Here immunoSEQ multiplex PCR was the method, and the copy in TCRdb shows in-frame clones only, minus some. D and trimming were read from the DNA, whereas the V and J calls and clone size are those reported in that table. The data show 210,000 or so clones, just under 85% seen once. The CDR3 has 15 amino acids. Trimming stripped 5 bases from V and 0 bases from J, with 14 bases between. Germline V gene sequence: CDR1 MNHNY, CDR2 SVGAGI (reference sequence).

The material sequenced was PBMCs. This sequence joins TRBV6-6 and TRBJ2-7; D possibly corresponds to TRBD1 (7 bases). This TCR came from a woman in her forties in good health and CMV-seronegative. CDR3: CASSDPQGGSYEQYF. Here the CDR3 DNA reads TGTGCCAGCAGTGACCCCCAGGGGGGCTCCTACGAGCAGTACTTC.